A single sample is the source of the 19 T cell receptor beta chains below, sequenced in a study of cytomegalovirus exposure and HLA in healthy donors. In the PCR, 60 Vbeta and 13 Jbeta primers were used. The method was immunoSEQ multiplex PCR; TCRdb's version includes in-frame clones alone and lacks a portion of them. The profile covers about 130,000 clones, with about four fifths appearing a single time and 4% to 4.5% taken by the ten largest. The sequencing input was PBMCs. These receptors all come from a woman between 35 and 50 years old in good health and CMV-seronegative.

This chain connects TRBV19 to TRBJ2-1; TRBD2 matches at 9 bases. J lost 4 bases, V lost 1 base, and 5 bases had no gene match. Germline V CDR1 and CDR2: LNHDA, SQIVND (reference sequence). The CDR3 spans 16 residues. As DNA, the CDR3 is TGTGCCAGTAGTATAGCTAGCGGGGCTGGTTACAATGAGCAGTTCTTC. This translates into CASSIASGAGYNEQFF.

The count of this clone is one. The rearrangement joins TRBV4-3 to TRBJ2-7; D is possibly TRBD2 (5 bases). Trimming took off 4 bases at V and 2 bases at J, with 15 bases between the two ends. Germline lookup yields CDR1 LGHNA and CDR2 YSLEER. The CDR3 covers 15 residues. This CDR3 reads CASSRERHPTYEQYF. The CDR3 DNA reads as TGCGCCAGCAGCCGGGAGAGACATCCAACCTACGAGCAGTACTTC.

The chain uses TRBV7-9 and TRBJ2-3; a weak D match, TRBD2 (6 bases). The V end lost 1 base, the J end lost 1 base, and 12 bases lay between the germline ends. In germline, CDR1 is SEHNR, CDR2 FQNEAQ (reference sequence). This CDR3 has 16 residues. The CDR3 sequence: CASSLGWGVGTDTQYF. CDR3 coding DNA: TGTGCCAGCAGCTTAGGGTGGGGGGTTGGCACAGATACGCAGTATTTT.

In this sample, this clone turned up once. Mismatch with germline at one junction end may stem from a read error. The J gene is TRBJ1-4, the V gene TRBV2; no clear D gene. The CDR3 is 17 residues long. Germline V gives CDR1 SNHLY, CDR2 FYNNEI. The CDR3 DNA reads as TGCCCCAATCCGAGCCCGAACTCTAACCGAACTAATGAAAAACTGTTTTTT. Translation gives CPNPSPNSNRTNEKLFF. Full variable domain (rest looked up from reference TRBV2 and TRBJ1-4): EPEVTQTPSHQVTQMGQEVILRCVPISNHLYFYWYRQILGQKVEFLVSFYNNEISEKSEIFDDQFSVERPDGSNFTLKIRSTKLEDSAMYFCPNPSPNSNRTNEKLFFGSGTQLSVL.

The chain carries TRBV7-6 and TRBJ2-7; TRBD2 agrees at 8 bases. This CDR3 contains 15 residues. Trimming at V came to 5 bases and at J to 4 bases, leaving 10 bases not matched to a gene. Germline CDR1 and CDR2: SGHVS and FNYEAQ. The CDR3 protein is CASSGGAGEGYEQYF. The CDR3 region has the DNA TGTGCCAGCAGCGGGGGAGCGGGAGAGGGGTACGAGCAGTACTTC.

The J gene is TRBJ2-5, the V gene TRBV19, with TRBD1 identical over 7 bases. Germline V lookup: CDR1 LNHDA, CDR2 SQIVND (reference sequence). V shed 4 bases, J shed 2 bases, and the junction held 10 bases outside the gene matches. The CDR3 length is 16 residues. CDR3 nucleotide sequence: TGTGCCAGTAGTACCCTAACGACAGGGCCGCAAGAGACCCAGTACTTC. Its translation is CASSTLTTGPQETQYF.

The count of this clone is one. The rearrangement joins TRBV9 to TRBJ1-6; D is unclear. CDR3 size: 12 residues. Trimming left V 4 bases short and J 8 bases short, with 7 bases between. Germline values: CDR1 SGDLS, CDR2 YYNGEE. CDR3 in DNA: TGTGCCAGCAGCCTTTCTGATTCACCCCTCCACTTT. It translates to CASSLSDSPLHF.

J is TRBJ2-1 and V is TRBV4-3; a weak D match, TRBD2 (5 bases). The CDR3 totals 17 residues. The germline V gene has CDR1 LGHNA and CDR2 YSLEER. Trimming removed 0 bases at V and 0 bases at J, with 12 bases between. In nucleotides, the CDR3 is TGCGCCAGCAGCCAAGACTTGAGGGTGGGCTCCTACAATGAGCAGTTCTTC. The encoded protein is CASSQDLRVGSYNEQFF.

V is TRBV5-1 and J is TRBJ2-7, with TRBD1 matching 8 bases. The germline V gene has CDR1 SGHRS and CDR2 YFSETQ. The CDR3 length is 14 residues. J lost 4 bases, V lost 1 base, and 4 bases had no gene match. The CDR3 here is CASSLTGGKYEQYF. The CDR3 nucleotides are TGCGCCAGCAGCTTGACAGGGGGGAAGTACGAGCAGTACTTC.

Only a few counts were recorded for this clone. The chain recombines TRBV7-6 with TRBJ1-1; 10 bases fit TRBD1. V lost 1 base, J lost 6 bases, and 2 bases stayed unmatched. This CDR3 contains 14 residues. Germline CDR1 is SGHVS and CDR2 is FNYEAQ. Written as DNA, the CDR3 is TGTGCCAGCAGCTTAGGACAGGGGGCTTCTGAAGCTTTCTTT. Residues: CASSLGQGASEAFF.

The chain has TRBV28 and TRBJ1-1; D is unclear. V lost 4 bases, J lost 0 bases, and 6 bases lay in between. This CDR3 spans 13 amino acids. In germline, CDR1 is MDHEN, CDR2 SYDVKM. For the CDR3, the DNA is TGTGCCAGCAGTTCTACCTTGAACACTGAAGCTTTCTTT. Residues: CASSSTLNTEAFF.

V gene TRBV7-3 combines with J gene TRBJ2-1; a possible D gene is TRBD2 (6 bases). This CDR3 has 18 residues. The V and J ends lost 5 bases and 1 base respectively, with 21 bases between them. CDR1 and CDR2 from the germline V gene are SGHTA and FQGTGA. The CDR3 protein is CASSPGMAGPSSYNEQFF. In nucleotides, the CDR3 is TGTGCCAGCAGCCCTGGGATGGCGGGGCCCTCATCCTACAATGAGCAGTTCTTC.

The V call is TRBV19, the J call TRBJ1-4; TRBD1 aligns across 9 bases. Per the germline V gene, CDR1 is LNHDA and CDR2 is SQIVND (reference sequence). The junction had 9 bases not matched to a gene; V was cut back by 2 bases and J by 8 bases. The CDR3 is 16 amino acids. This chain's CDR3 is CASSIPQGASREKLFF. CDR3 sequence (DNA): TGTGCCAGTAGTATACCACAGGGGGCATCGAGGGAAAAACTGTTTTTT.

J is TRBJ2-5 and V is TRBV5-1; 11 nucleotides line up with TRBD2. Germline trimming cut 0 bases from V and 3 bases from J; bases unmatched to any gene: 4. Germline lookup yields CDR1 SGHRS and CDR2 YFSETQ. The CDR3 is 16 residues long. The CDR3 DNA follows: TGCGCCAGCAGCTTGGGCCCGGGACTAGCGGAAGAGACCCAGTACTTC. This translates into CASSLGPGLAEETQYF.

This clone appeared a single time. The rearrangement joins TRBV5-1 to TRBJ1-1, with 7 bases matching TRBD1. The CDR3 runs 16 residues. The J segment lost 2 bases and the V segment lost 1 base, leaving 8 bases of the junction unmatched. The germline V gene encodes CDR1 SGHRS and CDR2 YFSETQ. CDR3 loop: CASSLTGAVTNTEAFF. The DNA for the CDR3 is TGCGCCAGCAGCTTGACAGGGGCAGTTACAAACACTGAAGCTTTCTTT.

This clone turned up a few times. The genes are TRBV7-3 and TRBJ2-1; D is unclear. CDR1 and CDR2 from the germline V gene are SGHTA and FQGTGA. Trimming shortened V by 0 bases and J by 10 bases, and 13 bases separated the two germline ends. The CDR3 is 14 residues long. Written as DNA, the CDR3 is TGTGCCAGCAGCTTAACGGTCGGTCCTCGCGAGCAGTTCTTC. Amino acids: CASSLTVGPREQFF.

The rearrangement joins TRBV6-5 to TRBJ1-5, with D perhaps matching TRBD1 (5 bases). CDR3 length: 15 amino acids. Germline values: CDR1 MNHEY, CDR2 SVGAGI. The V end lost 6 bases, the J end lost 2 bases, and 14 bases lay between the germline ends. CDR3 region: CASSLGRGRNQPQHF. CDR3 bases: TGTGCCAGCAGCCTCGGGAGGGGACGCAATCAGCCCCAGCATTTT.

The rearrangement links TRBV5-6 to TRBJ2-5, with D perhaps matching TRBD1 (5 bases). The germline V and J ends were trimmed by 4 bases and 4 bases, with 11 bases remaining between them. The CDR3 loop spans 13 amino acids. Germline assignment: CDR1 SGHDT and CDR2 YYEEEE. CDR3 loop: CASSRAGLETQYF. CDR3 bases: TGTGCCAGCAGCCGGGCAGGGTTAGAGACCCAGTACTTC. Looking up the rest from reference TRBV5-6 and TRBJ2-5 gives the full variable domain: DAGVTQSPTHLIKTRGQQVTLRCSPKSGHDTVSWYQQALGQGPQFIFQYYEEEERQRGNFPDRFSGHQFPNYSSELNVNALLLGDSALYLCASSRAGLETQYFGPGTRLLVL.

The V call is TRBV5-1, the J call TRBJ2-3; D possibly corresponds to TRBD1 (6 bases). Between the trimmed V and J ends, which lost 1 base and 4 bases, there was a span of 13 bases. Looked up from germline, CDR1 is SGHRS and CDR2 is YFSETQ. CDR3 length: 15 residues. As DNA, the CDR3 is TGCGCCAGCAGCTTGCAGGGGCGGAGGTCAGATACGCAGTATTTT. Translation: CASSLQGRRSDTQYF.